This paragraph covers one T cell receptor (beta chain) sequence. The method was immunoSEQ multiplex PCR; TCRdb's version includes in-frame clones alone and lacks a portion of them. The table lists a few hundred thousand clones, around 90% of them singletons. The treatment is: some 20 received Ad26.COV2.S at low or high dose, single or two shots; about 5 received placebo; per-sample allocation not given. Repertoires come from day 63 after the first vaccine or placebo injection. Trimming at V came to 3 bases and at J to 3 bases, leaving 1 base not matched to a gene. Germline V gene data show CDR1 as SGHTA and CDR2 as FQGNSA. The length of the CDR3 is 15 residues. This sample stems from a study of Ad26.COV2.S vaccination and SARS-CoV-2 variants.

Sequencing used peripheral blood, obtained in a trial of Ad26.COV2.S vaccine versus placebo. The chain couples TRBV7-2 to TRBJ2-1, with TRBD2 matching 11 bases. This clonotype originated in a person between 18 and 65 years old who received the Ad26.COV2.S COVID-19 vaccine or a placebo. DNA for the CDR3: TGTGCCAGCAGCTTTACTAGCGGGGGCTACAATGAGCAGTTCTTC. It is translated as CASSFTSGGYNEQFF.